This section outlines one T cell receptor (beta chain) sequence together with its context. The sample is drawn from a study of identical twins. One entry per CDR3 protein results from TCRdb running MiXCR on the 5' RACE reads. The table lists under 900,000 distinct CDR3 sequences, 15% to 20% of them singletons. The same specimen was also included in a second study, on T cells expressing NK-cell markers. That study reports: Sorted T-cell subsets CD3+CD56+NKG2C+, CD3+CD56+NKG2C- and CD3+CD56-NKG2C+ were TCR beta-sequenced. Most of the eight sequenced donors tested HCMV-seropositive; one tested seronegative. The authors restricted sorting to alpha-beta TCR T cells with an anti-gamma-delta TCR antibody in several experiments.

This sequence was found in a woman younger than 35 in good health. Sequences were obtained from PBMCs.

CDR3 residues: CASSQDRSGGRNYNEQFF. The CDR3 region has the DNA TGTGCCAGCAGCCAAGATCGGTCCGGCGGGCGGAACTACAATGAGCAGTTCTTC. This sequence joins TRBV3-1 and TRBJ2-1, with D perhaps matching TRBD2 (5 bases). V lost 0 bases and J lost 3, with 18 bases in between. The germline gives CDR1 LGHDT, CDR2 YNNKEL (reference sequence). The CDR3 has 18 amino acids.